Listed below are T cell receptor beta chains from one sample, sequenced in a study of control samples from healthy donors and cancer patients. Only in-frame clones appear in the TCRdb table, and some are missing; sequencing was by immunoSEQ multiplex PCR. Of tens of thousands of clones listed, 80% to 95% are singletons. Sequenced input: PBMCs. Source of these receptors: a man aged 25 to 45 with colorectal cancer. Each CDR3 is given without its conserved first and last residue. Each record gives: clone size, V gene, J gene, CDR3 protein. Part of the rows lack a size; the others show once, few, many or a class for expanded clones.

-,TRBV6-2/TRBV6-3,TRBJ2-1,ASSYPPSPRSGEQF
-,TRBV3-1/TRBV3-2,TRBJ1-6,ASSPGQGNSPLH
-,TRBV7-2,TRBJ1-1,ASSLWGVSEAF
-,TRBV30,TRBJ1-1,ACVGDMNTEAF
-,TRBV30,TRBJ1-1,AWMGSGATEAF
-,TRBV19,TRBJ1-4,ASSIVFNEKLF
-,TRBV30,TRBJ1-1,AWRTQGYTEAF
-,TRBV15,TRBJ2-2,ATSNQGANTGELF
-,TRBV6-2/TRBV6-3,TRBJ1-1,ASSYSIRNTEAF
once,TRBV6-6,TRBJ1-1,ASTSGPGTEAF
-,TRBV5-6,TRBJ1-1,ASSLGQEGGPSVEAF
-,TRBV10-3,TRBJ1-1,AISESFSPINTEAF
-,TRBV10-3,TRBJ1-2,AISESEKGLRYGYT
-,TRBV5-1,TRBJ1-1,ASSREGALNTEAF
-,TRBV5-1,TRBJ2-5,ASSLDPGPETQY
-,TRBV7-8,TRBJ1-1,ASSLGTPAGVTEAF
-,TRBV20-1,TRBJ1-1,SAPKSTEAF
-,TRBV5-4,TRBJ2-2,ASSWVPRSGTGELF
-,TRBV29-1,TRBJ1-2,SVRRQGQSYGYT
-,TRBV5-1,TRBJ1-1,ASKTNVQGEAF
-,TRBV10-3,TRBJ2-7,AISDLGTYEQY
-,TRBV12-3/TRBV12-4,TRBJ1-5,ASSLYSNQPQH
once,TRBV4-1,TRBJ1-1,ASSQAPTGGGTEAF
once,TRBV6-5,TRBJ1-6,ASSYRGGSYNSPLH
-,TRBV18,TRBJ2-3,ASSPPGQGAADTQY
-,TRBV4-1,TRBJ2-7,ASSQGLSYLSYEQY
-,TRBV29-1,TRBJ2-5,SPRNTHFQETQY
-,TRBV7-9,TRBJ1-1,ASSYPELAF
-,TRBV21-1,TRBJ2-3,ASSKVGQGRTDTQY
-,TRBV24-1,TRBJ2-3,ATSGTSTDTQY
-,TRBV4-2,TRBJ2-2,ASSQEGTGARNTGELF
-,TRBV3-1/TRBV3-2,TRBJ2-3,ASSPRTSGGFRTY
-,TRBV19,TRBJ1-1,ASSIGLFSGQFEAF
once,TRBV6-1,TRBJ1-4,ASSEAGRGGEKLF
once,TRBV11-2,TRBJ1-1,ASTPGGWSEAF
few,TRBV6-2/TRBV6-3,TRBJ2-3,ASSYSDTDTQY
once,TRBV19,TRBJ1-2,ASIGTGGRTNYGYT
-,TRBV7-2,TRBJ2-3,ASSIKEGFTDTQY
few,TRBV7-2,TRBJ2-2,ASSTANTGELF
-,TRBV5-1,TRBJ2-3,ASSLGLAGDQDTDTQY
-,TRBV29-1,TRBJ1-2,SASVGTGTGTRDYGYT
-,TRBV3-1/TRBV3-2,TRBJ2-5,ASSPPRRGGQETQY
-,TRBV9,TRBJ2-5,ASSVSGGGNTQY
-,TRBV7-6,TRBJ2-3,ASSLLRDHTQY
once,TRBV28,TRBJ1-1,ASSSVRGTEAF
-,TRBV7-6,TRBJ2-1,ASSPGTSGAREQF
-,TRBV19,TRBJ2-7,ASRDRQGGPYEQY
-,TRBV11-2,TRBJ1-2,ASSPSFGYGYT
-,TRBV7-7,TRBJ2-2,ASSRQGGETGELF
-,TRBV19,TRBJ1-5,ASSFQQGRSNQPQH
medium-sized,TRBV10-3,TRBJ1-2,AISDREVDGYT
once,TRBV7-2,TRBJ2-1,ASRYQTSGSNEQF
-,TRBV19,TRBJ1-5,ASSTPGQSRGNQPQH